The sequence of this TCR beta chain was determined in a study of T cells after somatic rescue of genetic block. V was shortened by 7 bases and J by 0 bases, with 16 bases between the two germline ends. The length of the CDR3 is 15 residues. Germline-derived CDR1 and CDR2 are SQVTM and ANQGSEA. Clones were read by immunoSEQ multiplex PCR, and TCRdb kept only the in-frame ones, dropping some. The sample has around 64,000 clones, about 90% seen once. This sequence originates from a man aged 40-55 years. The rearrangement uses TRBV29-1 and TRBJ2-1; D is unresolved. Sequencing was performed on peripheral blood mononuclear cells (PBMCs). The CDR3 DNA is TGCAGCGCTGGCTTAAGGCATAGCTCCTACAATGAGCAGTTCTTC. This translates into CSAGLRHSSYNEQFF.